The 6 T cell receptor beta chains below come from one sample, sequenced in a study of blood T cell repertoires in COVID-19. Produced via immunoSEQ multiplex PCR; TCRdb's table is partial and in-frame only. The sample consists of around 130,000 clones, over 65% of them appearing once. The sample consisted of peripheral blood. The receptors come from a man in his sixties with acute or convalescent COVID-19.

V and J are TRBV18 and TRBJ1-5; 7 bases match TRBD1. After removal of 5 bases from V and 4 bases from J, the junction contained 8 bases not matched to a gene. Germline lookup yields CDR1 KGHSH and CDR2 LQKENI. CDR3 length: 15 amino acids. The CDR3 sequence: CASSSRDSPNQPQHF. Written as DNA, the CDR3 is TGTGCCAGCTCATCCCGGGACAGCCCTAATCAGCCCCAGCATTTT. Complete variable domain (other parts from reference TRBV18 and TRBJ1-5): NAGVMQNPRHLVRRRGQEARLRCSPMKGHSHVYWYRQLPEEGLKFMVYLQKENIIDESGMPKERFSAEFPKEGPSILRIQQVVRGDSAAYFCASSSRDSPNQPQHFGDGTRLSIL.

The chain uses TRBV24-1 and TRBJ2-1; a weak D match, TRBD1 (5 bases). Germline loops: CDR1 KGHDR, CDR2 SFDVKD. V lost 0 bases and J 10 bases, leaving 18 bases between the germline ends. CDR3 length: 16 amino acids. The CDR3 DNA is TGTGCCACCAGTGATTTGCTGGGCGCTCCAAGGGGCGAGCAGTTCTTC. As protein: CATSDLLGAPRGEQFF.

The rearrangement links TRBV28 to TRBJ1-1; D is unresolved. The germline gives CDR1 MDHEN, CDR2 SYDVKM. This CDR3 contains 16 residues. Trimming cost V 5 bases and J 1 base, with 17 bases left between them. This CDR3 reads CASSVLGGSWNTEAFF. The CDR3 nucleotides are TGTGCCAGCAGTGTCCTCGGCGGTTCCTGGAACACTGAAGCTTTCTTT.

The rearrangement joins TRBV5-8 to TRBJ1-2; D not resolved. V lost 3 bases to trimming and J lost 7 bases, with 16 bases between them. Germline V gene lookup returns CDR1 SGHTS and CDR2 YDEGEE. This CDR3 comprises 14 residues. DNA of the CDR3: TGTGCCAGCAGCTGGAGTCGAGATTCTATTGGCTACACCTTC. Residues: CASSWSRDSIGYTF. Together with reference TRBV5-8 and TRBJ1-2, the CDR3 gives the full variable domain: EAGVTQSPTHLIKTRGQQATLRCSPISGHTSVYWYQQALGLGLQFLLWYDEGEERNRGNFPPRFSGRQFPNYSSELNVNALELEDSALYLCASSWSRDSIGYTFGSGTRLTVV.

CDR3: CASSFKPGGSNQPQHF. CDR3 bases: TGTGCCAGCAGTTTTAAGCCTGGGGGGAGCAATCAGCCCCAGCATTTT. The rearrangement uses TRBV27 and TRBJ1-5; possible D gene TRBD1, 5 bases. V was pared by 3 bases and J by 1 base, with 13 bases between. There are 16 residues in the CDR3. Per the germline V gene, CDR1 is MNHEY and CDR2 is SMNVEV (reference sequence).

The chain uses TRBV10-3 and TRBJ1-1, with D uncertain. This CDR3 has 15 amino acids. Germline V gene lookup returns CDR1 ENHRY and CDR2 SYGVKD. V was shortened by 3 bases and J by 3 bases, with 14 bases between the two germline ends. CDR3 sequence (DNA): TGTGCCATCAGTGAAACACAACTCCGGGACACTGAAGCTTTCTTT. Protein sequence: CAISETQLRDTEAFF.